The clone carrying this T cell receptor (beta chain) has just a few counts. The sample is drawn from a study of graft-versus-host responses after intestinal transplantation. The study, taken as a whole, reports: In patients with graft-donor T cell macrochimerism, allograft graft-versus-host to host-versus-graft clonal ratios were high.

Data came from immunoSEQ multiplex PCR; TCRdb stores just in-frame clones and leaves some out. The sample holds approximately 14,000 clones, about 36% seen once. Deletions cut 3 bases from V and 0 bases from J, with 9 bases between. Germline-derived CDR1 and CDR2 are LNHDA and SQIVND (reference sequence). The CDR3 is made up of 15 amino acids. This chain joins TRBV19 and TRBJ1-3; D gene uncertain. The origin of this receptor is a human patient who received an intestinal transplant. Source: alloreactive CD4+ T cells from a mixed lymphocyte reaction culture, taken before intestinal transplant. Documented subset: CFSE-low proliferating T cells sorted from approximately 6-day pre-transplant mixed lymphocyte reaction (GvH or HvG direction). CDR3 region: CASSIPRGSGNTIYF. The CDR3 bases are TGTGCCAGTAGTATTCCGCGGGGCTCTGGAAACACCATATATTTT. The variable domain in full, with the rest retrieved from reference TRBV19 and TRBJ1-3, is DGGITQSPKYLFRKEGQNVTLSCEQNLNHDAMYWYRQDPGQGLRLIYYSQIVNDFQKGDIAEGYSVSREKKESFPLTVTSAQKNPTAFYLCASSIPRGSGNTIYFGEGSWLTVV.